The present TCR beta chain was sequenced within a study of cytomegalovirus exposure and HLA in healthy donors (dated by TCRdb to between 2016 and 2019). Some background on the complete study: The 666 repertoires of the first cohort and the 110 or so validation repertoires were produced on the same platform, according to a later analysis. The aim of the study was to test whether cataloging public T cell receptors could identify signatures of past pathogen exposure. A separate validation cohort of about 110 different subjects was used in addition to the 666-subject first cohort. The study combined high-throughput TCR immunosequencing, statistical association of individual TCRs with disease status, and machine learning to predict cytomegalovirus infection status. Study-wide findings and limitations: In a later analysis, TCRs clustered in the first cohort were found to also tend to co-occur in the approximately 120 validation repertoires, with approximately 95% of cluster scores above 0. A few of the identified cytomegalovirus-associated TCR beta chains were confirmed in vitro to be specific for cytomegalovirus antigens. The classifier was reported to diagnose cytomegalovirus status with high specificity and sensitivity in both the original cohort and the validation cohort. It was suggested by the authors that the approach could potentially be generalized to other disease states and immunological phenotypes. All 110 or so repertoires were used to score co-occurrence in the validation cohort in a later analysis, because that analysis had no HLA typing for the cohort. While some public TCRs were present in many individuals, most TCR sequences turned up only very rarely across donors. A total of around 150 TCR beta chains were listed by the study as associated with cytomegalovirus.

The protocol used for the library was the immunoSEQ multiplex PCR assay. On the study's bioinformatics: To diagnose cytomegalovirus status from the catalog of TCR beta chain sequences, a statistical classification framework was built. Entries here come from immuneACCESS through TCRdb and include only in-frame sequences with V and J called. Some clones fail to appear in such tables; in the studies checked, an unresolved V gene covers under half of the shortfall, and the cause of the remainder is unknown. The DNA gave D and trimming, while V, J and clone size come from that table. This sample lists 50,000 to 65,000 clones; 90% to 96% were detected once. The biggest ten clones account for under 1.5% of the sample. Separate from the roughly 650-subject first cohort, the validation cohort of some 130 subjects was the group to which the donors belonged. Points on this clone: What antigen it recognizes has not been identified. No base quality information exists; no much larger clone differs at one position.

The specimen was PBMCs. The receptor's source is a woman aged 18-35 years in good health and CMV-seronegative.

CDR3 reads: CASSGSSYEQYF. The DNA sequence follows: TGTGCCAGCAGTGGGAGTTCCTACGAGCAGTACTTC. The V and J segments used are TRBV2 and TRBJ2-7, with the D gene call left open. Its CDR3 holds 12 amino acids, cysteine through phenylalanine. The CDR3 DNA has 36 bases and is translated from base 1. The germline V gene provides CDR1 SNHLY and CDR2 FYNNEI. V was cut back by 4 bases and J by 1 base, leaving a gap of 5 bases between them.